The TCR beta chain under discussion was sequenced for a study of T cells in Graves' hyperthyroidism and ophthalmopathy. Comments on this clonotype: Its target is unknown.

Findings and caveats of the study: Ophthalmopathy cases were set apart from stable hyperthyroidism by a 13 V-J model. Most thyroid clonotypes that were expanded above 0.001 also turned up in blood.

CDR3 length equals 15 residues. Germline CDR1 is MNHEY and CDR2 is SVGEGT. V dropped 7 bases and J dropped 13; count of bases not matched to a gene: 21. RNA transcripts yielded amplified TCR beta CDR3 regions. An initial round of RT-PCR targeting the TCR CDR3 relied on the HTBI primer set. TCRdb used MiXCR to reprocess the multiplex PCR reads, holding one entry per CDR3 protein. The repertoire holds about 400,000 distinct CDR3 sequences, with 15% as singletons. The study enrolled patients aged 18 to 65 with newly diagnosed hyperthyroidism of under 2 months' duration. The TCR comes from a woman in her thirties with Graves' hyperthyroidism. Sequencing was performed on blood. The chain carries TRBV6-2 or TRBV6-3 and TRBJ1-2; 7 nucleotides match TRBD1. The CDR3 nucleotides are TGTGCCAGCACCCCCATTGCGGGACAGAATTCCCTCTCCACCTTC. Encoded protein: CASTPIAGQNSLSTF.